These 30 T cell receptor beta chains were sequenced from one sample in a study of identical twins. TCRdb fed the 5' RACE reads into MiXCR, producing one record per CDR3 protein. The sample consists of 450,000 or so distinct CDR3 sequences, approximately 24% of them appearing once. The sample was also linked to a second study, of T cells expressing NK-cell markers.

Sample: CD4+ T cells sorted from blood. Source of these receptors: a woman aged 18-29 years in good health.

This clonotype showed up just a few times. The V and J genes are TRBV5-1 and TRBJ2-4; TRBD1 aligns across 10 bases. Unmatched junction bases numbered 10, after V lost 4 bases and J lost 9 bases. The CDR3 length is 15 residues. Germline V gives CDR1 SGHRS, CDR2 YFSETQ. CDR3 loop: CASSGTGTGEAIQYF. CDR3 bases: TGCGCCAGCAGCGGAACCGGGACAGGGGAGGCCATTCAGTACTTC.

This rearrangement joins TRBV18 to TRBJ2-7, with D possibly matching TRBD1 (6 bases). Germline CDR1 reads KGHSH; CDR2 reads LQKENI. The CDR3 totals 15 residues. V gave up 3 bases and J gave up 5 bases, with 17 bases separating them. CDR3 in DNA: TGTGCCAGCTCACCGATGGTCAGGGGTGGGCACGAGCAGTACTTC. Amino acids: CASSPMVRGGHEQYF. The full variable domain, rest sourced from reference TRBV18 and TRBJ2-7, is NAGVMQNPRHLVRRRGQEARLRCSPMKGHSHVYWYRQLPEEGLKFMVYLQKENIIDESGMPKERFSAEFPKEGPSILRIQQVVRGDSAAYFCASSPMVRGGHEQYFGPGTRLTVT.

The chain links TRBV7-2 to TRBJ2-7, with TRBD2 matching 12 bases. There are 14 residues in the CDR3. In germline, CDR1 is SGHTA, CDR2 FQGNSA. V was pared by 4 bases and J by 11 bases, with 9 bases of the junction left unmatched. The CDR3 DNA follows: TGTGCCAGCAGCTCCGGTGGACTAGCGGGATTGAAGTACTTC. Amino acid sequence: CASSSGGLAGLKYF.

The sample holds a few counts of this clonotype. V and J are TRBV5-8 and TRBJ1-2; weak D call: TRBD1 (5 bases). Germline loops: CDR1 SGHTS, CDR2 YDEGEE. CDR3 size: 15 residues. V was clipped by 4 bases and J by 2 bases, with 15 bases between them. This CDR3 reads CASSALGAGNYGYTF. The CDR3, as DNA: TGTGCCAGCAGCGCACTCGGTGCAGGGAACTATGGCTACACCTTC.

This clonotype was counted between two and nine times. The V gene is TRBV20-1, the J gene TRBJ2-2, with a possible D match to TRBD2 (5 bases). Deletions cut 3 bases from V and 6 bases from J, with 8 bases between. Per germline, CDR1 DFQATT and CDR2 SNEGSKA (reference sequence). The CDR3 spans 12 residues. CDR3 bases: TGCAGTGCTAGTCCCGGGGCCGGGGAGCTGTTTTTT. It is translated as CSASPGAGELFF.

The CDR3 region has the DNA TGTGCCAGCAGCTTGGCTACTAGCGGGAGCTTCAATGAGCAGTTCTTC. Protein sequence: CASSLATSGSFNEQFF. The gene calls are TRBV7-9 and TRBJ2-1; 11 bases fit TRBD2. Germline CDR1 and CDR2: SEHNR and FQNEAQ (reference sequence). V lost 3 bases to trimming and J lost 6 bases; unmatched junction nucleotides: 7. The CDR3 runs to 16 residues.

This chain uses TRBV19 with TRBJ1-2; 8 nucleotides agree with TRBD1. This CDR3 comprises 16 residues. In germline, CDR1 is LNHDA, CDR2 SQIVND (reference sequence). Losses at the gene ends were 3 bases for V and 4 bases for J; bases not matched to a gene: 10. CDR3 sequence (DNA): TGTGCCAGTAGTATCGTCGGACAGGGCAGTGGCTATGGCTACACCTTC. Translation gives CASSIVGQGSGYGYTF.

A remark on this clonotype: At one end, the junction sequence differs from germline, possibly due to a read error. V and J are TRBV5-1 and TRBJ2-7; tentatively, D is TRBD1 (6 bases). Germline CDR1 SGHRS, CDR2 YFSETQ. There are 12 residues in the CDR3. DNA of the CDR3: TGCGCCAGCAGCTTCGGCAACAGGGAGCGGTACTTC. Translation: CASSFGNRERYF.

There are many counts of this clonotype. The V gene is TRBV12-3 or TRBV12-4, the J gene TRBJ2-5, with D unclear. The CDR3 loop spans 12 amino acids. V was trimmed by 3 bases and J by 4 bases, leaving 6 bases between them. The CDR3 sequence: CASSFYRETQYF. CDR3 in DNA: TGTGCCAGCAGTTTCTACCGAGAGACCCAGTACTTC.

V is TRBV7-2 and J is TRBJ2-7; unclear D gene. From germline, CDR1 is SGHTA and CDR2 FQGNSA. Trimming removed 3 bases from V and 6 bases from J, with 12 bases in between. The CDR3 covers 13 residues. CDR3 DNA: TGTGCCAGCAGCTTTAGGTCGCCGGGCGAGCAGTACTTC. Its protein is CASSFRSPGEQYF.

This clonotype was observed a few times. The V gene is TRBV14, the J gene TRBJ2-3, with a tentative D call TRBD2 (5 bases). The germline gives CDR1 SGHDN, CDR2 FVKESK. With 4 bases removed from V and 6 bases from J, the gap between germline ends came to 14 bases. This CDR3 is built from 14 residues. The CDR3 nucleotides read TGTGCCAGCAGCCTCGGCGGGTTCCGGGATACGCAGTATTTT. Translated: CASSLGGFRDTQYF. Full variable domain (rest looked up from reference TRBV14 and TRBJ2-3): EAGVTQFPSHSVIEKGQTVTLRCDPISGHDNLYWYRRVMGKEIKFLLHFVKESKQDESGMPNNRFLAERTGGTYSTLKVQPAELEDSGVYFCASSLGGFRDTQYFGPGTRLTVL.

This chain connects TRBV20-1 to TRBJ1-5; the match to TRBD1 covers 7 bases. CDR3 length: 14 amino acids. Germline assignment: CDR1 DFQATT and CDR2 SNEGSKA (reference sequence). The V gene end was trimmed by 0 bases and the J gene end by 1 base; junction bases not matched to a gene: 0. The CDR3 sequence: CSARDRGSNQPQHF. DNA for the CDR3: TGCAGTGCTAGAGACAGGGGGAGCAATCAGCCCCAGCATTTT.

This clonotype was seen a few times. The chain employs TRBV6-2 or TRBV6-3 and TRBJ2-2, with TRBD1 matching 11 bases. Losses at the gene ends were 5 bases for V and 0 bases for J; bases not matched to a gene: 2. In germline, CDR1 is MNHEY, CDR2 SVGEGT. This CDR3 is 16 amino acids long. CDR3 in amino acids: CASSPDRGPNTGELFF. The CDR3 nucleotides read TGTGCCAGCAGTCCGGACAGGGGGCCGAACACCGGGGAGCTGTTTTTT.

The chain carries TRBV29-1 and TRBJ2-1; D gene ambiguous. CDR1 is SQVTM, CDR2 ANQGSEA, per germline. CDR3 length: 13 residues. Trimming removed 4 bases from V and 6 bases from J, with 13 bases in between. The DNA of the CDR3 is TGCAGCGTTGGAGACCGAGAATTCAATGAGCAGTTCTTC. This gives the protein CSVGDREFNEQFF.

J is TRBJ2-6 and V is TRBV18; D is possibly TRBD1 (5 bases). The V end was cut by 6 bases, the J end by 12 bases, with 21 bases between. The CDR3 runs to 15 residues. Germline-derived CDR1 and CDR2 are KGHSH and LQKENI. CDR3 DNA: TGTGCCAGCTCGTACCAGGGCTCTGGGTGGAGCGTCCTGACTTTC. Residues: CASSYQGSGWSVLTF.

This clonotype was seen a few times. This rearrangement joins TRBV12-3 or TRBV12-4 to TRBJ2-5, with 7 positions matching TRBD1. The CDR3 is 14 residues long. With V trimmed by 5 bases and J by 4 bases, 7 bases remained unmatched. CDR3: CASSQTGKGETQYF. CDR3 in DNA: TGTGCCAGCAGTCAGACAGGGAAGGGAGAGACCCAGTACTTC.

This clonotype showed up many times. The chain is built from TRBV5-1 and TRBJ2-2; D is perhaps TRBD2 (5 bases). Deletions cut 0 bases from V and 4 bases from J, with 13 bases between. The CDR3 length is 16 residues. In germline, CDR1 is SGHRS, CDR2 YFSETQ. CDR3 protein: CASSLDEGWRTGELFF. As DNA, the CDR3 is TGCGCCAGCAGCTTGGATGAGGGCTGGCGCACCGGGGAGCTGTTTTTT.

The table lists this clonotype with many counts. In nucleotides, the CDR3 is TGTGCCATCAGGGGGGGGAACAATGAGCAGTTCTTC. Amino acids: CAIRGGNNEQFF. This chain uses TRBV10-3 with TRBJ2-1; TRBD2 aligns across 7 bases. The V gene end was trimmed by 6 bases and the J gene end by 5 bases; junction bases not matched to a gene: 1. The CDR3 sequence is 12 residues long. Per germline, CDR1 ENHRY and CDR2 SYGVKD.

This clonotype came up a few times. The CDR3 is CAISDYVDYGYTF. DNA of the CDR3: TGTGCCATCAGTGATTACGTCGACTATGGCTACACCTTC. The chain carries TRBV10-3 and TRBJ1-2, with unresolved D. Looked up from germline, CDR1 is ENHRY and CDR2 is SYGVKD. This CDR3 has 13 residues. The V end lost 3 bases, the J end lost 3 bases, and 8 bases lay between the germline ends.

CDR3: CASSLRELNEQYF. The DNA of the CDR3 is TGTGCCAGCAGTTTGCGGGAGTTGAACGAGCAGTACTTC. The chain has TRBV12-3 or TRBV12-4 and TRBJ2-7, with 7 bases that match TRBD2. With V trimmed by 3 bases and J by 5 bases, 4 bases remained unmatched. The CDR3 sequence is 13 residues long.

This clonotype has just a few counts. The chain carries TRBV20-1 and TRBJ2-5, with a tentative D call TRBD2 (6 bases). The germline V gene has CDR1 DFQATT and CDR2 SNEGSKA (reference sequence). The CDR3 has 12 residues. Between the trimmed V and J ends, which lost 3 bases and 3 bases, there was a span of 8 bases. The CDR3 protein is CSASGSKETQYF. As DNA, the CDR3 is TGCAGTGCTAGCGGGAGCAAAGAGACCCAGTACTTC.

The genes are TRBV20-1 and TRBJ2-7; D remains unclear. Germline V gene data show CDR1 as DFQATT and CDR2 as SNEGSKA (reference sequence). The V gene lost 0 bases and the J gene lost 0 bases, with 6 bases spanning the gap. The CDR3 sequence is 13 residues long. CDR3 DNA: TGCAGTGCTAGAGATGGGAACTCCTACGAGCAGTACTTC. As protein: CSARDGNSYEQYF.

This clonotype has only a few counts. The chain joins TRBV5-5 to TRBJ1-5; D unclear. CDR1 SGHKS and CDR2 YYEKEE come from the germline V gene (reference sequence). This CDR3 is 15 amino acids long. V was trimmed by 0 bases and J by 7 bases, leaving 14 bases between them. In DNA, the CDR3 is TGTGCCAGCAGCTTGGAACCAGCCATATACCAGCCCCAGCATTTT. Protein: CASSLEPAIYQPQHF.

This clonotype was picked up a small number of times. The V gene is TRBV5-1, the J gene TRBJ2-2; no clear D. This CDR3 spans 13 amino acids. V was trimmed by 3 bases and J by 2 bases, leaving 5 bases between them. The germline gives CDR1 SGHRS, CDR2 YFSETQ. CDR3 bases: TGCGCCAGCAGCTCCCAAAACACCGGGGAGCTGTTTTTT. Translating it yields CASSSQNTGELFF.

This clonotype was picked up a small number of times. This chain connects TRBV5-1 to TRBJ1-6, with D perhaps matching TRBD1 (5 bases). V shed 4 bases and J shed 6 bases, with 17 bases lying between them. This CDR3 is 16 amino acids long. Germline CDR1 is SGHRS and CDR2 is YFSETQ. DNA for the CDR3: TGCGCCAGCAGCATGGTCATGGGACCCAGTAATTCACCCCTCCACTTT. Its translation: CASSMVMGPSNSPLHF.

The chain employs TRBV20-1 and TRBJ2-5, with TRBD2 matching over 11 bases. Germline trimming cut 6 bases from V and 5 bases from J; bases unmatched to any gene: 11. Germline assignment: CDR1 DFQATT and CDR2 SNEGSKA (reference sequence). This CDR3 contains 15 residues. The CDR3 sequence: CSARNPLAGVETQYF. The CDR3 DNA sequence: TGCAGTGCGCGAAACCCACTAGCGGGAGTGGAGACCCAGTACTTC.

This clonotype has a handful of counts. The genes are TRBV12-3 or TRBV12-4 and TRBJ1-1; D is unresolved. The V and J ends lost 7 bases and 8 bases respectively, with 23 bases between them. The CDR3 has 15 residues. The CDR3 DNA reads as TGTGCCAGCACCCCTATGCGCCTTGAGGTTGAGGAAGCTTTCTTT. Its protein is CASTPMRLEVEEAFF.

The rearrangement links TRBV20-1 to TRBJ2-1, with 10 bases aligning to TRBD2. The germline CDR1 and CDR2 sequences are DFQATT and SNEGSKA (reference sequence). Trimming took 0 bases from V and 2 from J; bases not matched to a gene: 10. The CDR3 covers 18 residues. CDR3 protein: CSARDLGSSGGTYNEQFF. In nucleotides, the CDR3 is TGCAGTGCTAGAGATCTGGGGTCTAGCGGGGGTACCTACAATGAGCAGTTCTTC.

The V gene is TRBV12-3 or TRBV12-4, the J gene TRBJ2-1; 12 positions agree with TRBD2. The CDR3 spans 16 residues. V dropped 5 bases and J dropped 6; count of bases not matched to a gene: 8. CDR3 loop: CASSPYGLAGINEQFF. CDR3 nucleotide sequence: TGTGCCAGCAGTCCGTACGGACTAGCGGGAATCAATGAGCAGTTCTTC.

This clonotype was detected a few times. The rearrangement links TRBV9 to TRBJ2-2; 8 bases agree with TRBD2. The J segment lost 7 bases and the V segment lost 4 bases, leaving 6 bases of the junction unmatched. CDR3 length: 14 amino acids. Germline CDR1 reads SGDLS; CDR2 reads YYNGEE. The CDR3 sequence: CASSSGTRGGELFF. CDR3 nucleotides: TGTGCCAGCAGCTCCGGGACTAGGGGCGGGGAGCTGTTTTTT.